The 3 T cell receptor beta chains reported below all come from one sample, sequenced in a study of shared clonotypes between healthy human individuals. CD45RO-negative, CCR7-selected cells formed the naive CD8 fraction, which excluded terminally differentiated effector memory CD45RA+ cells. TCRdb's copy holds only in-frame clones and misses some; the assay was immunoSEQ multiplex PCR. Of about 1.9 million clones detected, 93% appear once; the ten largest clones hold more than 1.5%. The material sequenced was naive CD8+ T cells from PBMCs. The receptors derive from a young man in good health. Some clones in this sample may be carry-over from other donors' samples.

V and J are TRBV4-3 and TRBJ2-2; D is unclear. V was cut by 2 bases and J by 8 bases, with 9 bases left in between. This CDR3 has 13 residues. Germline V gene data show CDR1 as LGHNA and CDR2 as YSLEER. CDR3 nucleotides: TGCGCCAGCAGCCAATTGGTGACAGGGGAGCTGTTTTTT. This encodes CASSQLVTGELFF.

Written as DNA, the CDR3 is TGCAGCGTTCGAGCGGGAGGGTACCAAGAGACCCAGTACTTC. Its protein product is CSVRAGGYQETQYF. The V gene is TRBV29-1, the J gene TRBJ2-5; 10 bases map to TRBD2. The germline V gene encodes CDR1 SQVTM and CDR2 ANQGSEA. There are 14 residues in the CDR3. V lost 5 bases, J lost 0 bases, and 3 bases stayed unmatched.

The chain employs TRBV11-2 and TRBJ1-1; no definite D call. Between the trimmed V and J ends, which lost 5 bases and 0 bases, there was a span of 10 bases. Looked up from germline, CDR1 is SGHAT and CDR2 is FQNNGV. The CDR3 is 14 amino acids. The CDR3 loop is CASSDNTLNTEAFF. CDR3 nucleotides: TGTGCCAGCAGCGACAATACTTTGAACACTGAAGCTTTCTTT.